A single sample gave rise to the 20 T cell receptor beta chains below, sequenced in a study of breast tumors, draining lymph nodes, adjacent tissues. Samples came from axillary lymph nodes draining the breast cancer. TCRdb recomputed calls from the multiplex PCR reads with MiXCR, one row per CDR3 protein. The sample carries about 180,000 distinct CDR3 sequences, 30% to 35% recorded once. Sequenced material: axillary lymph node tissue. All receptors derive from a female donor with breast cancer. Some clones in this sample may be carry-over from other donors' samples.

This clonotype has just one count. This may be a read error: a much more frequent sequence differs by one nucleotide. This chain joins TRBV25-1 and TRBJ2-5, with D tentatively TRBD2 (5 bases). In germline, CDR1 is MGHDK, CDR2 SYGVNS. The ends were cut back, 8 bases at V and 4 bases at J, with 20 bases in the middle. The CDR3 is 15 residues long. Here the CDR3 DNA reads TGTGCCAGCTCACCACGGAAGGGAGACGGAGAGACCCAGTACTTC. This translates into CASSPRKGDGETQYF.

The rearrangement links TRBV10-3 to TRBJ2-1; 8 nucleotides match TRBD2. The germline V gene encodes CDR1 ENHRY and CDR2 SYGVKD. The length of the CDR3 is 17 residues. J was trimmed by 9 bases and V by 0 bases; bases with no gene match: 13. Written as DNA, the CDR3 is TGTGCCATCAGTGAGTCTTCCGGGAGGGGAGGTTATAGTGAGCAGTTCTTC. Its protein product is CAISESSGRGGYSEQFF.

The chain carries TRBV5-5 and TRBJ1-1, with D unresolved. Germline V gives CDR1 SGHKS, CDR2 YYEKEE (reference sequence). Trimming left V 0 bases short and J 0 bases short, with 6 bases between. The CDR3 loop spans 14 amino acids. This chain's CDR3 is CASSLGLLNTEAFF. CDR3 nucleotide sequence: TGTGCCAGCAGCTTGGGGCTTCTGAACACTGAAGCTTTCTTT.

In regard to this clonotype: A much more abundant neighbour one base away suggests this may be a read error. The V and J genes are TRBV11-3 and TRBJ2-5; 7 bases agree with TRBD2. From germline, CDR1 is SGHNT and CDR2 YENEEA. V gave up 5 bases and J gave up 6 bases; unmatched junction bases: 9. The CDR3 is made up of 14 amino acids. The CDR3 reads CASSQDTGGKTQYF. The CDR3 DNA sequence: TGTGCCAGCAGCCAAGATACGGGAGGCAAGACCCAGTACTTC.

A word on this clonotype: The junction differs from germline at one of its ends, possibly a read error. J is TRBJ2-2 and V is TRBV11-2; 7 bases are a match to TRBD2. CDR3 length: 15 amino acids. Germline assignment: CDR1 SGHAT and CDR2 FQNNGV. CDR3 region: CASSPGLTVRGELFF. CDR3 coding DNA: TGTGCCAGCAGTCCGGGACTAACGGTCAGAGGGGAGCTATTTTTT.

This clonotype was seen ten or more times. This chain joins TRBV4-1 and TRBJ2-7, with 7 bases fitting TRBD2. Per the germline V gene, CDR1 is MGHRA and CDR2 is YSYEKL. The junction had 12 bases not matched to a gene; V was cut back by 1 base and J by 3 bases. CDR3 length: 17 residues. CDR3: CASSQGGMTSHFYEQYF. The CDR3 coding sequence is TGCGCCAGCAGCCAAGGGGGAATGACTAGCCATTTCTACGAGCAGTACTTC.

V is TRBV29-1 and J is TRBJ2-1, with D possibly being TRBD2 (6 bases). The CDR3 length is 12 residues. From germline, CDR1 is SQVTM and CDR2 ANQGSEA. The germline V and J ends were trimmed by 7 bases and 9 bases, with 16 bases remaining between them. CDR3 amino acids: CSGRGGYSEQFF. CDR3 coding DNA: TGCAGCGGGAGGGGAGGTTATAGTGAGCAGTTCTTC.

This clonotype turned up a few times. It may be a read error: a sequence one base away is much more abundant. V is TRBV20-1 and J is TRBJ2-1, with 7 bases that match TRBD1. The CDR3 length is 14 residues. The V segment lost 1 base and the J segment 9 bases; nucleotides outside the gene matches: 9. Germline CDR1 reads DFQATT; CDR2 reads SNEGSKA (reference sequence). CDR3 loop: CSARALRGLAEQFF. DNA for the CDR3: TGCAGTGCTAGAGCCCTCAGGGGGTTGGCTGAGCAGTTCTTC.

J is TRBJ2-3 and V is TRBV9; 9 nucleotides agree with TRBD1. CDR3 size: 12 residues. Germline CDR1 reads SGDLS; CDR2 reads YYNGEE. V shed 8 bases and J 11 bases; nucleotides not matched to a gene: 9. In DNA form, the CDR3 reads TGTGCCAGTTCGACAGGGGGAAATGAGCAGTATTTT. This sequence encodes CASSTGGNEQYF.

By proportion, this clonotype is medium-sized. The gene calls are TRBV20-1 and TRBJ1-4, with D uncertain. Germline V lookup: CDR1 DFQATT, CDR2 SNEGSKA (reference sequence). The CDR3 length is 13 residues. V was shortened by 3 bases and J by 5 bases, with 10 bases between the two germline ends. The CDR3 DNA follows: TGCAGTGCTAGTCGGGCCAACAATGAAAAACTGTTTTTT. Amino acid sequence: CSASRANNEKLFF.

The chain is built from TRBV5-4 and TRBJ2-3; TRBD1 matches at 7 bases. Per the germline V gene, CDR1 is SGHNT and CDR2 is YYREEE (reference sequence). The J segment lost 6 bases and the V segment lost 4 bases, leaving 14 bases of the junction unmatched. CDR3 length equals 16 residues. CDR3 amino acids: CASSPGQAPRGDTQYF. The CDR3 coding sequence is TGTGCCAGCAGCCCTGGACAGGCCCCTCGAGGGGATACGCAGTATTTT.

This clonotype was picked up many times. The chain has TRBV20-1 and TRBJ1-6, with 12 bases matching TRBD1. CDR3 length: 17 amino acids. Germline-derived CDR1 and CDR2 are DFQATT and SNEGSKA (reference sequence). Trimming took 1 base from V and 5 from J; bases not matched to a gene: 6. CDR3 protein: CSARGGQGAMNNSPLHF. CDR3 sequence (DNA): TGCAGTGCTAGAGGGGGACAGGGGGCTATGAATAATTCACCCCTCCACTTT.

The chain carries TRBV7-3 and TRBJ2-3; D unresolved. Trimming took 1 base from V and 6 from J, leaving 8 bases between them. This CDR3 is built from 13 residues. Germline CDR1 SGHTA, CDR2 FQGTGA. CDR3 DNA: TGTGCCAGCAGCTTAAGGGGTTGGGATACGCAGTATTTT. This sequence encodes CASSLRGWDTQYF.

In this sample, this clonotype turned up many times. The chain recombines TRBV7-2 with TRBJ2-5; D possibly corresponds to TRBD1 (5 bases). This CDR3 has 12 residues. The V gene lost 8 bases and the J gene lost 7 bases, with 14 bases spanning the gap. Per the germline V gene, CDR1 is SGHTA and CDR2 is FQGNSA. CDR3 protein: CASRLFQGTQYF. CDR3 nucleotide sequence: TGTGCCAGCCGTCTCTTCCAGGGGACCCAGTACTTC.

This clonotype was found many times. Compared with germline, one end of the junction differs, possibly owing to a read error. The CDR3 DNA is TGTGCCAGCAGCTTCGGGACAGCCATCTTC. As protein: CASSFGTAIF. The rearrangement links TRBV5-8 to TRBJ2-1, with TRBD1 matching over 7 bases. Looked up from germline, CDR1 is SGHTS and CDR2 is YDEGEE. The CDR3 spans 10 residues.

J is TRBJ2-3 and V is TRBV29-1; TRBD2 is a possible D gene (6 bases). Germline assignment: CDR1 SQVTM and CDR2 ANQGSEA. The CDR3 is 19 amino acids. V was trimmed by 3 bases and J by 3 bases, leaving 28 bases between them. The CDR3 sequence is CSVDLTSGVGQVGTDTQYF. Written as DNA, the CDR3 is TGCAGCGTTGATTTAACCTCGGGGGTCGGGCAAGTGGGGACAGATACGCAGTATTTT.

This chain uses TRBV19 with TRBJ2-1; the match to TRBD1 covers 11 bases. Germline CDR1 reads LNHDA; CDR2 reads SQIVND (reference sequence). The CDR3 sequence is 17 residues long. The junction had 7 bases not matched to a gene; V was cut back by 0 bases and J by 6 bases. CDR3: CASSIDIWDRGGNEQFF. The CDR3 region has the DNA TGTGCCAGTAGTATAGATATATGGGACAGGGGGGGCAATGAGCAGTTCTTC.

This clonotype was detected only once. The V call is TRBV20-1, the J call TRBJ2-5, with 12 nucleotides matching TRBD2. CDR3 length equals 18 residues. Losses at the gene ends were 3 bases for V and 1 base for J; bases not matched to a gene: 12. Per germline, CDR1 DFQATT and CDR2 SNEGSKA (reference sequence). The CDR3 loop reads CSASDWTSGAPSQETQYF. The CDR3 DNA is TGCAGTGCTAGTGACTGGACTAGCGGGGCCCCGTCCCAAGAGACCCAGTACTTC.

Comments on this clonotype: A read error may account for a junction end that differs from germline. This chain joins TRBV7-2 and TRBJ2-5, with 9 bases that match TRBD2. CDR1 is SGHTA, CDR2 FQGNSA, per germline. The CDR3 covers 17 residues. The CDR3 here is CASSLGLAESYQEPQYF. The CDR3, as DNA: TGTGCCAGCAGCTTAGGACTAGCGGAATCGTACCAAGAGCCCCAGTACTTC.

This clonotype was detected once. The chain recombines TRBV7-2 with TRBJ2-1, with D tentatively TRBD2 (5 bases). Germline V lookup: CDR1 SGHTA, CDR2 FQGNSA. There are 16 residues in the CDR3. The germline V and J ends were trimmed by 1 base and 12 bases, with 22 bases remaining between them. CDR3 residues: CASSLGLNPRSDTQFF. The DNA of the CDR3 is TGTGCCAGCAGCTTAGGACTAAACCCCCGCTCAGATACGCAGTTCTTC.